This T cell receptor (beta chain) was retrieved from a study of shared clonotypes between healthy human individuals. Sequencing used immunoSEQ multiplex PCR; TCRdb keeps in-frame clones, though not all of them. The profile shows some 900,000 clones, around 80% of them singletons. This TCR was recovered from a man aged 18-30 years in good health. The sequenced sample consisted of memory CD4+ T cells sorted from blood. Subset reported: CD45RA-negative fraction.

The CDR3 sequence is CAWSFTGSRNQPQHF. CDR3 nucleotide sequence: TGTGCCTGGAGTTTTACCGGGAGCCGCAATCAGCCCCAGCATTTT. This chain connects TRBV30 to TRBJ1-5; D gene ambiguous. Germline lookup yields CDR1 GTSNPN and CDR2 SVGIG (reference sequence). Deletions cut 2 bases from V and 2 bases from J, with 13 bases between. The CDR3 consists of 15 residues. Using reference TRBV30 and TRBJ1-5 for the parts outside the CDR3, the full variable domain is SQTIHQWPATLVQPVGSPLSLECTVEGTSNPNLYWYRQAAGRGLQLLFYSVGIGQISSEVPQNLSASRPQDRQFILSSKKLLLSDSGFYLCAWSFTGSRNQPQHFGDGTRLSIL.